This T cell receptor beta chain came from a study of beta chain features in type 1 diabetes. For the study at large: Patients shared similar age, gender and cell yields with healthy donors. Study-wide findings and caveats: TCRB CDR3s were moderately but significantly shorter in Type 1 diabetes patients in all four CD4+ subsets. Sampled from patients, naive, central memory and Treg TCRB repertoires appeared more similar than those sampled from healthy donors. No resolution was reached here on whether HLA type influences TCRB rearrangement.

A single heparinised draw of approximately 0.12 L on average was taken per donor. To note about this clone: Its antigen is still unknown.

Reverse transcribing all isolated RNA meant expressed TCRB transcripts were sequenced. Libraries were prepared by immunoSEQ multiplex PCR; TCRdb keeps only in-frame clonotypes and omits some of them. This sample yields approximately 250,000 clones, of which roughly 17% are seen a single time; more than 0.075% belongs to the top ten. Sequencing was done on a sample of naive CD4+ T cells from blood. This receptor was taken from a man aged 25-45 years with type 1 diabetes.

The CDR3 region is CASSTRTGGIGTDTQYF. Written as DNA, the CDR3 is TGCGCCAGCAGCACTAGGACAGGGGGCATCGGCACAGATACGCAGTATTTT. The chain is built from TRBV5-1 and TRBJ2-3; 11 bases are a match to TRBD1. Germline loops: CDR1 SGHRS, CDR2 YFSETQ. CDR3 size: 17 residues. Germline trimming cut 4 bases from V and 1 base from J; bases unmatched to any gene: 8.